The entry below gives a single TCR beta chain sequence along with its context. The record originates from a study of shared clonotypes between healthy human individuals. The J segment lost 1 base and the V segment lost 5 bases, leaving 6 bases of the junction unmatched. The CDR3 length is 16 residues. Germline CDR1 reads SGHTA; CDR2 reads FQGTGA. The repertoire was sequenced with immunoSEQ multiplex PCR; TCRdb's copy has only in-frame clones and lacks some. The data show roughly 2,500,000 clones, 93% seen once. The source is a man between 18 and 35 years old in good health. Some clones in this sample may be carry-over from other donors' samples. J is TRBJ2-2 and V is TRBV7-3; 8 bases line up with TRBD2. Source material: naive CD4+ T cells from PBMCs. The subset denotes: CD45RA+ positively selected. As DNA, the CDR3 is TGTGCCAGCAGCGCCACTAGCGGAGAGAACACCGGGGAGCTGTTTTTT. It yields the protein CASSATSGENTGELFF.